Included here is one T cell receptor (beta chain) sequence, with context. The data were taken from a study of cytomegalovirus exposure and HLA in healthy donors. About the research overall: Samples from HLA-typed donors yielded approximately 80 million unique TCRs in an early data release.

PCR primers comprised 60 Vbeta and 13 Jbeta primers. The protocol was immunoSEQ multiplex PCR, while the TCRdb copy is restricted to in-frame clones and leaves out a portion. The profile covers 150,000 to 200,000 clones, with 70% to 85% appearing a single time and 6.4% taken by the ten largest. The germline gives CDR1 MNHEY, CDR2 SVGAGI. The CDR3 extends over 12 amino acids. The V end was cut by 6 bases, the J end by 5 bases, with 10 bases between. Those who donated were healthy bone marrow donors. The TCR originated in a middle-aged man in good health and CMV-seropositive. The sequencing input was PBMCs. The J gene is TRBJ2-5, the V gene TRBV6-5; D gene ambiguous. CDR3 nucleotides: TGTGCCAGCAGCTCACCTACGGAGACCCAGTACTTC. Amino acid sequence: CASSSPTETQYF.